This TCR beta chain originates from a study of blood T cell repertoires in COVID-19. Study-wide context: The United States, Italy and Spain were the sources of the acute and convalescent COVID-19 samples.

This CDR3 contains 13 residues. V was cut by 1 base and J by 8 bases, with 9 bases left in between. CDR1 and CDR2 from the germline V gene are SGHAT and FQNNGV. In the study's own analysis: Counts of nucleated cells, estimated from reference gene primer amplification, were obtained. Sequencing used immunoSEQ multiplex PCR; TCRdb keeps in-frame clones, though not all of them. V, J and clone size reflect that table, while D and trimming were determined from the DNA. Of roughly 190,000 clones in the sample, 90% were seen once. The J gene is TRBJ1-5, the V gene TRBV11-2; D not resolved. Material for sequencing was peripheral blood. The TCR sequence derives from a man in his forties or fifties with acute or convalescent COVID-19. The CDR3 loop reads CASSLGDGKPQHF. In nucleotides, the CDR3 is TGTGCCAGCAGCTTAGGTGACGGGAAGCCCCAGCATTTT.